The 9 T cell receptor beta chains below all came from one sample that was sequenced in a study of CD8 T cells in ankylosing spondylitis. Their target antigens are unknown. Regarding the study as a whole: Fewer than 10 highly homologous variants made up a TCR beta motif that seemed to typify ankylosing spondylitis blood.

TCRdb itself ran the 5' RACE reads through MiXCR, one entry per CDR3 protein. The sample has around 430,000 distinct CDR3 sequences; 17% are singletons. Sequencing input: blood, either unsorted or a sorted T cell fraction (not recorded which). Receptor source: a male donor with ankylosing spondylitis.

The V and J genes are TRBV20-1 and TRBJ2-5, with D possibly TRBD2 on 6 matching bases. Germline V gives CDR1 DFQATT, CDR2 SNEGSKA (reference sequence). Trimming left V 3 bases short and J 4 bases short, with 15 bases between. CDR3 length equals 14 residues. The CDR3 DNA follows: TGCAGTGCTAGTCCAGCGGGCCGCCCAGAGACCCAGTACTTC. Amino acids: CSASPAGRPETQYF.

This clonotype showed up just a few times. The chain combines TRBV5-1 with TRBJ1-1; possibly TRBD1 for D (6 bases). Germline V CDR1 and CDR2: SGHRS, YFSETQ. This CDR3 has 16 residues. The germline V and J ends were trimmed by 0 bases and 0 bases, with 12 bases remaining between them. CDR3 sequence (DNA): TGCGCCAGCAGCTTGGGGACAGAGTTATTGAACACTGAAGCTTTCTTT. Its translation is CASSLGTELLNTEAFF.

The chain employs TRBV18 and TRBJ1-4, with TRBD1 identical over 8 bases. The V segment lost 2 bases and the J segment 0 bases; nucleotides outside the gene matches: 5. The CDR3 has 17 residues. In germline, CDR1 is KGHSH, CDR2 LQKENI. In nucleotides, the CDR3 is TGTGCCAGCTCACCAAGACAGGGGTTTGCAACTAATGAAAAACTGTTTTTT. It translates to CASSPRQGFATNEKLFF.

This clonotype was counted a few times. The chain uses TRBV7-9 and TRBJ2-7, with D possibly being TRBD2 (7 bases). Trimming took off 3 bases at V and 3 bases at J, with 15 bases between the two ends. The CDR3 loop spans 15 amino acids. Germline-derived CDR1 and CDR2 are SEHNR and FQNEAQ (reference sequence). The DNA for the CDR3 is TGTGCCAGCAGCTTTAGGAAGGGGGGGGACTACGAGCAGTACTTC. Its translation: CASSFRKGGDYEQYF.

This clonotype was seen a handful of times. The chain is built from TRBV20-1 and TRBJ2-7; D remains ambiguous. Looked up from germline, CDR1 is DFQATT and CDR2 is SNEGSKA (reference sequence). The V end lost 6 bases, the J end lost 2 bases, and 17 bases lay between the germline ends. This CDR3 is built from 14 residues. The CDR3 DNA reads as TGCAGTGCCACGGGCCAGGTGAATCCCTACGAGCAGTACTTC. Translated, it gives CSATGQVNPYEQYF.

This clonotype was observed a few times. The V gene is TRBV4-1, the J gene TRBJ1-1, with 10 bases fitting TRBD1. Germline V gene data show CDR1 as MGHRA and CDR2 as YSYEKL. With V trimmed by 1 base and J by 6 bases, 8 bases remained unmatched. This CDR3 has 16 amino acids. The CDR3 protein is CASSQGTGGLIAEAFF. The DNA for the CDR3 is TGCGCCAGCAGCCAAGGGACAGGGGGGCTGATAGCTGAAGCTTTCTTT.

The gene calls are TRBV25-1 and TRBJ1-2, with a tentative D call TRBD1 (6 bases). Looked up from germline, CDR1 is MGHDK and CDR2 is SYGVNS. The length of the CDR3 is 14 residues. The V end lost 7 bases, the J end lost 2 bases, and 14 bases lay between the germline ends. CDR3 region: CASKEEGGNYGYTF. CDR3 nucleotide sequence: TGTGCCAGCAAGGAGGAGGGGGGAAACTATGGCTACACCTTC.

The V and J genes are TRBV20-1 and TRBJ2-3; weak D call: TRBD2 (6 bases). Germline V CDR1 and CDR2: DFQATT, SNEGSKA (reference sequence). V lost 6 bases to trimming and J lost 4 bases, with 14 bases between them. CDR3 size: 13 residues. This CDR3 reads CSAPAGTPDTQYF. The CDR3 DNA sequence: TGCAGTGCCCCAGCGGGCACACCAGATACGCAGTATTTT.

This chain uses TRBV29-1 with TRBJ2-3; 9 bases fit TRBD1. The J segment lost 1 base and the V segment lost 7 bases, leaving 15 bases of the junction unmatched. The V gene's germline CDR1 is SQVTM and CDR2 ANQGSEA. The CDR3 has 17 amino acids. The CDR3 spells CSAKPGQGFFGTDTQYF. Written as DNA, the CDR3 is TGCAGCGCAAAACCGGGACAGGGATTTTTTGGCACAGATACGCAGTATTTT.